The 20 T cell receptor beta chains in this list originate from one sample, sequenced in a study of T cells in Graves' hyperthyroidism and ophthalmopathy. RNA transcripts gave rise to amplified TCR beta CDR3 regions. A set of HTBI primers served as the primers for a first-round RT-PCR of the TCR CDR3. TCRdb used MiXCR to reprocess the multiplex PCR reads, holding one entry per CDR3 protein. The sample includes about 210,000 distinct CDR3 sequences, roughly 18% of them seen just once. Sequenced: blood. The receptors shown here come from a man in his fifties with Graves' hyperthyroidism.

Details on this clonotype: A much larger clone differs from this one at a single base, so this may be a read error. V gene TRBV20-1 combines with J gene TRBJ1-6; 7 nucleotides align to TRBD1. CDR3 length equals 15 residues. The germline V gene has CDR1 DFQATT and CDR2 SNEGSKA (reference sequence). The trim removed 6 bases at V and 5 bases at J, leaving 10 bases unmatched. The CDR3 coding sequence is TGCAGTGCCAGGACAGGTTTCCTCCATAATTCACCCCTCCACTTT. Amino acids: CSARTGFLHNSPLHF.

This clonotype was counted at least ten times. The CDR3 loop reads CASSLRSSGSSTDTQYF. CDR3 DNA: TGTGCCAGCAGCTTACGGTCTAGCGGGAGTTCCACAGATACGCAGTATTTT. This chain joins TRBV11-2 and TRBJ2-3; 10 bases map to TRBD2. CDR1 and CDR2 (germline): SGHAT, FQNNGV. CDR3 size: 17 residues. Germline trimming cut 2 bases from V and 2 bases from J; bases unmatched to any gene: 7. Looking up the rest from reference TRBV11-2 and TRBJ2-3 gives the full variable domain: EAGVAQSPRYKIIEKRQSVAFWCNPISGHATLYWYQQILGQGPKLLIQFQNNGVVDDSQLPKDRFSAERLKGVDSTLKIQPAKLEDSAVYLCASSLRSSGSSTDTQYFGPGTRLTVL.

This chain connects TRBV7-2 to TRBJ1-1; D remains unclear. The length of the CDR3 is 14 residues. The germline CDR1 and CDR2 sequences are SGHTA and FQGNSA. V lost 1 base, J lost 5 bases, and 11 bases lay in between. The CDR3 sequence is CASSLGRSLTEAFF. CDR3 bases: TGTGCCAGCAGCTTAGGGCGTTCGCTTACTGAAGCTTTCTTT.

This clonotype was counted a few times. J is TRBJ2-4 and V is TRBV20-1; D could derive from TRBD1 or TRBD2 (5 bases each). V lost 3 bases and J 1 base, leaving 13 bases between the germline ends. The CDR3 consists of 15 residues. The germline V gene encodes CDR1 DFQATT and CDR2 SNEGSKA (reference sequence). CDR3 coding DNA: TGCAGTGCTAGTACTAGGGGAGCGGCCAAAAACATTCAGTACTTC. Protein sequence: CSASTRGAAKNIQYF.

This chain links TRBV5-1 with TRBJ2-5, with D possibly called TRBD1 or TRBD2 (5 bases each). The CDR3 runs to 14 residues. V dropped 6 bases and J dropped 2 bases, with 14 bases sitting between them. Germline CDR1 is SGHRS and CDR2 is YFSETQ. This CDR3 reads CASKPGPLQETQYF. The CDR3 DNA reads as TGCGCCAGCAAGCCGGGACCCCTACAAGAGACCCAGTACTTC.

The chain combines TRBV3-1 with TRBJ2-1, with 8 bases identical to TRBD2. With 1 base clipped from V and 9 bases from J, the junction kept 14 bases outside the gene matches. Germline CDR1 and CDR2: LGHDT and YNNKEL (reference sequence). The CDR3 runs to 17 residues. The CDR3, as DNA: TGTGCCAGCAGCCAAGGATTCTACGGGAGGGAAGACAGTGAGCAGTTCTTC. As protein: CASSQGFYGREDSEQFF.

This clonotype was picked up many times. The V and J genes are TRBV2 and TRBJ2-7, with TRBD2 identical over 14 bases. V shed 6 bases, J shed 5 bases, and the junction held 6 bases outside the gene matches. The CDR3 totals 15 residues. Per the germline V gene, CDR1 is SNHLY and CDR2 is FYNNEI. This CDR3 is CASSPGLAGGHEQYF. CDR3 sequence (DNA): TGTGCCAGCAGCCCCGGACTAGCGGGAGGCCACGAGCAGTACTTC.

This clonotype was counted many times. This chain links TRBV28 with TRBJ1-5; 8 bases agree with TRBD1. The CDR3 extends over 16 amino acids. With V trimmed by 4 bases and J by 6 bases, 11 bases remained unmatched. The germline gives CDR1 MDHEN, CDR2 SYDVKM. CDR3 loop: CASSSGGPEGVQPQHF. The CDR3 DNA sequence: TGTGCCAGCAGTTCAGGGGGCCCTGAGGGAGTTCAGCCCCAGCATTTT.

Comment on this clonotype: A much larger clone lies a single base off, so this may be a read error. Because it lacks the conserved phenylalanine or tryptophan at the end, this CDR3 is likely a read error. The CDR3: CASSLGQGKASGSGTDTQYL. CDR3 DNA sequence: TGTGCCAGCAGCTTGGGACAGGGGAAGGCTAGCGGGAGTGGAACAGATACGCAGTATCTT. V is TRBV11-3 and J is TRBJ2-3; either TRBD1 or TRBD2 may supply D (10 bases each). The CDR3 spans 20 residues. V lost 3 bases and J lost 3, with 28 bases in between. From germline, CDR1 is SGHNT and CDR2 YENEEA.

CDR3 amino acids: CASSQVGVDGEQYF. In nucleotides, the CDR3 is TGCGCCAGCAGCCAAGTAGGGGTTGACGGCGAGCAGTACTTC. The chain joins TRBV4-1 to TRBJ2-7; tentatively, D is TRBD1 (5 bases). Germline-derived CDR1 and CDR2 are MGHRA and YSYEKL. V was pared by 1 base and J by 6 bases, with 13 bases between. The CDR3 has 14 amino acids.

V is TRBV9 and J is TRBJ2-7, with 8 bases identical to TRBD1. Germline V CDR1 and CDR2: SGDLS, YYNGEE. Losses at the gene ends were 4 bases for V and 5 bases for J; bases not matched to a gene: 5. The CDR3 is 13 residues long. The CDR3 region has the DNA TGTGCCAGCAGCAGAGGACAGGGCAACGAGCAGTACTTC. Translated, it gives CASSRGQGNEQYF.

CDR3 coding DNA: TGTGCCAGCAGCCCCCGCGGGACAGGGGGACACGAGCAGTACTTC. It encodes CASSPRGTGGHEQYF. The chain combines TRBV7-9 with TRBJ2-7, with 11 bases lining up with TRBD1. The ends lost 5 bases at V and 5 bases at J; junction bases unmatched: 8. The CDR3 spans 15 residues. Looked up from germline, CDR1 is SEHNR and CDR2 is FQNEAQ (reference sequence).

The chain joins TRBV4-3 to TRBJ2-7; 8 bases are a match to TRBD2. Per the germline V gene, CDR1 is LGHNA and CDR2 is YSLEER. V was pared by 0 bases and J by 5 bases, with 15 bases of the junction left unmatched. The CDR3 consists of 18 residues. The CDR3: CASSQDYNIAGTGNEQYF. CDR3 sequence (DNA): TGCGCCAGCAGCCAAGATTACAACATAGCGGGAACGGGGAACGAGCAGTACTTC.

The table lists this clonotype with many counts. The chain recombines TRBV7-9 with TRBJ2-1, with D tentatively TRBD2 (6 bases). Looked up from germline, CDR1 is SEHNR and CDR2 is FQNEAQ (reference sequence). The CDR3 is made up of 16 amino acids. V was shortened by 0 bases and J by 6 bases, with 15 bases between the two germline ends. The CDR3 DNA follows: TGTGCCAGCAGCTTAGCGGGGACTTGGCCGGCCAATGAGCAGTTCTTC. Encoded protein: CASSLAGTWPANEQFF.

This clonotype was recorded many times. The chain couples TRBV20-1 to TRBJ2-5; D might be TRBD2 (6 bases). Germline CDR1 and CDR2: DFQATT and SNEGSKA (reference sequence). CDR3 length: 14 residues. With 6 bases removed from V and 1 base from J, the gap between germline ends came to 15 bases. Written as DNA, the CDR3 is TGCAGTGCCACAACCGGGACTGTCCAAGAGACCCAGTACTTC. This sequence encodes CSATTGTVQETQYF.

V and J are TRBV6-1 and TRBJ2-7; possibly TRBD2 for D (6 bases). The CDR3 has 13 residues. Germline CDR1 MNHNS, CDR2 SASEGT. Trimming removed 8 bases from V and 2 bases from J, with 13 bases in between. The CDR3 reads CASRETVTYEQYF. CDR3 coding DNA: TGTGCCAGCCGGGAGACAGTTACCTACGAGCAGTACTTC.

This clonotype occurred many times. CDR3 sequence: CASSYPGTSGRATDTQYF. CDR3 DNA sequence: TGTGCCAGCAGTTACCCCGGGACTAGCGGGAGGGCCACAGATACGCAGTATTTT. The chain recombines TRBV6-8 with TRBJ2-3, with 16 bases lining up with TRBD2. The trim removed 2 bases at V and 2 bases at J, leaving 4 bases unmatched. The CDR3 sequence is 18 residues long. CDR1 is MNHGY and CDR2 is SAAAGT in the germline V gene.

In its sample, this clonotype was seen a few times. The V and J genes are TRBV29-1 and TRBJ2-3, with TRBD2 matching over 11 bases. V shed 7 bases and J 2 bases; nucleotides not matched to a gene: 5. The CDR3 has 14 residues. CDR1 is SQVTM, CDR2 ANQGSEA, per germline. The CDR3: CSGWGLAATDTQYF. In nucleotides, the CDR3 is TGCAGCGGGTGGGGACTAGCGGCCACAGATACGCAGTATTTT.

This sequence joins TRBV19 and TRBJ2-1, with TRBD1 matching over 11 bases. In germline, CDR1 is LNHDA, CDR2 SQIVND (reference sequence). With V trimmed by 6 bases and J by 7 bases, 5 bases remained unmatched. The CDR3 extends over 14 amino acids. The CDR3 loop is CASRGDRGWNEQFF. Written as DNA, the CDR3 is TGTGCCAGTAGGGGGGACAGGGGGTGGAATGAGCAGTTCTTC.

This clonotype was picked up a small number of times. The chain employs TRBV18 and TRBJ2-1, with D perhaps TRBD1 (5 bases). This CDR3 has 14 residues. Germline V gives CDR1 KGHSH, CDR2 LQKENI. Deletions cut 0 bases from V and 8 bases from J, with 11 bases between. The CDR3 DNA is TGTGCCAGCTCACCACCTCGGACAACGCATGAGCAGTTCTTC. It translates to CASSPPRTTHEQFF.